These 32 T cell receptor beta chains originate from one sample sequenced in a study of T cells in women clearing cervical HPV infection. The protocol was immunoSEQ multiplex PCR, while the TCRdb copy is restricted to in-frame clones and leaves out a portion. This sample's table has fewer than 40,000 clones. Sample: blood buffy coat. Receptors were obtained from a woman aged 18-70 years with a cervical HPV16 infection that either progressed to CIN3+ or cleared (not recorded which).

Concerning this clone itself: The read stops 3 residues short of the end of the CDR3; the missing end is completed from the germline J gene. The genes are TRBV20-1 and TRBJ2-3, with no clear D. Trimming took off 1 base at V and 1 base at J, with 9 bases between the two ends. Germline CDR1 is DFQATT and CDR2 is SNEGSKA (reference sequence). The CDR3 is made up of 14 amino acids. Partial CDR3 DNA: TGCAGTGCTAGAGGCGGCCCCGGCACAGATACG. Protein product: CSARGGPGTDT. The complete CDR3 reads CSARGGPGTDTQYF.

Points on this clone: The read ends 3 residues early relative to the CDR3; the germline J gene fills the gap. V usage is TRBV5-1 and J usage is TRBJ2-3; 8 positions match TRBD2. The CDR3 has 13 residues. The germline gives CDR1 SGHRS, CDR2 YFSETQ. After removal of 9 bases from V and 2 bases from J, the junction contained 5 bases not matched to a gene. The CDR3 sequence: CATAGGPTDTQYF. CDR3 DNA, as far as it was read: TGCGCCACCGCGGGGGGCCCCACAGATACG.

Concerning this clone: The CDR3 goes on 3 residues after the read ends, and that part is filled in from the germline J gene. This rearrangement joins TRBV7-2 to TRBJ2-5; TRBD1 matches at 8 bases. V trimming: 2 bases; J trimming: 2 bases; junction bases outside the gene matches: 1. This CDR3 has 14 residues. Germline values: CDR1 SGHTA, CDR2 FQGNSA. The covered CDR3 bases are TGTGCCAGCAGCTTACGGGACAGGCAAGAGACC. It yields the protein CASSLRDRQET. The full CDR3 sequence reads CASSLRDRQETQYF.

On this clone: The CDR3 goes on 3 residues after the read ends, and that part is filled in from the germline J gene. This rearrangement joins TRBV30 to TRBJ2-2; D call uncertain. Germline lookup yields CDR1 GTSNPN and CDR2 SVGIG (reference sequence). The CDR3 totals 11 residues. V dropped 5 bases and J dropped 4 bases, with 5 bases sitting between them. CDR3 loop: CAWDFTGELFF. The sequenced part of the CDR3 DNA is TGTGCCTGGGACTTCACCGGGGAG.

Of note for this clone: The read halts 3 residues ahead of the CDR3 end, with the missing end drawn from the germline J gene. The rearrangement links TRBV20-1 to TRBJ2-6; D possibly uses TRBD1 or TRBD2 (5 bases each). This CDR3 is 15 amino acids long. Germline V CDR1 and CDR2: DFQATT, SNEGSKA (reference sequence). Trimming stripped 4 bases from V and 4 bases from J, with 14 bases between. The chain's CDR3 is CSATQGTGGANVLTF. The DNA read from the CDR3 is TGCAGTGCTACGCAGGGAACGGGAGGGGCCAACGTC.

Points on this clone: Coverage ceases 3 residues before the CDR3 finishes, and the germline J gene fills in the end. This chain uses TRBV2 with TRBJ2-1; TRBD2 matches at 9 bases. Germline loops: CDR1 SNHLY, CDR2 FYNNEI. The CDR3 extends over 18 amino acids. V shed 2 bases and J 7 bases; nucleotides not matched to a gene: 15. CDR3 sequence: CASSEIGLASFAFNEQFF. The CDR3 bases that were read are TGTGCCAGCAGTGAAATAGGACTAGCGAGTTTTGCCTTTAATGAG.

As concerns this clone: Its ends do not fully match the called genes, so a read error is possible. The read falls 3 residues short of the CDR3 end, and the missing part is taken from the germline J gene. V is TRBV5-1 and J is TRBJ2-5; the D gene is possibly TRBD1 (6 bases). The CDR3 has 13 amino acids. Germline CDR1 reads SGHRS; CDR2 reads YFSETQ. The CDR3 DNA, read in part, is TGCGCCAGCAGGTTGGACAGCCAAGAGACC. It encodes CASRLDSQET. Given in full, the CDR3 is CASRLDSQETQYF.

A remark on this clone: The read finishes 3 residues shy of the CDR3 end, and the germline J gene is used to complete it. The V gene is TRBV19, the J gene TRBJ1-2; TRBD1 is a possible D gene (6 bases). This CDR3 contains 14 residues. The ends were cut back, 6 bases at V and 4 bases at J, with 15 bases in the middle. Germline assignment: CDR1 LNHDA and CDR2 SQIVND (reference sequence). The CDR3 bases that were read are TGTGCCAGTAGACTAACAGGGTGGGTCTATGGC. Translating gives CASRLTGWVYG. The whole CDR3 region reads CASRLTGWVYGYTF.

A word on this clone: The CDR3 extends 3 residues past the end of the read, so its final part is completed from the germline J gene. This chain connects TRBV5-5 to TRBJ1-6, with D perhaps TRBD1 (5 bases). V lost 4 bases to trimming and J lost 11 bases, with 13 bases between them. The CDR3 has 13 amino acids. CDR1 and CDR2 (germline): SGHKS, YYEKEE (reference sequence). The CDR3 sequence: CASSAIDRPPLHF. Partial CDR3 DNA: TGTGCCAGCAGCGCAATAGACAGACCACCC.

The sequenced part of the CDR3 DNA is TGTGCCATCAGTGACCAGTTTCCACAGGTCAGGGATGGC. Translating gives CAISDQFPQVRDG. In full, the CDR3 reads CAISDQFPQVRDGYTF. The V gene is TRBV10-3, the J gene TRBJ1-2, with D possibly TRBD1 on 5 matching bases. Read sequence stops 3 residues before the CDR3 end, and the germline J gene provides the missing end. V was clipped by 3 bases and J by 6 bases, with 20 bases between them. CDR1 and CDR2 from the germline V gene are ENHRY and SYGVKD. This CDR3 comprises 16 residues.

A note on this clone: The read ends 3 residues shy of where the CDR3 ends; the end is completed using the germline J gene. V and J are TRBV28 and TRBJ2-4; no firm D call. The CDR3 spans 15 residues. Germline V gene sequence: CDR1 MDHEN, CDR2 SYDVKM. V dropped 4 bases and J dropped 5 bases, with 15 bases sitting between them. The DNA read from the CDR3 is TGTGCCAGCAGTTCCCCCCGACAAAAGGAAAACATT. Encoded protein: CASSSPRQKENI. The entire CDR3 reads CASSSPRQKENIQYF.

Remarks on this clone: Read coverage stops 3 residues before the CDR3 terminus; the germline J gene supplies the remainder. The J gene is TRBJ1-1, the V gene TRBV20-1, with D possibly TRBD1 on 5 matching bases. Germline CDR1 DFQATT, CDR2 SNEGSKA (reference sequence). This CDR3 comprises 12 residues. The CDR3 bases that were read are TGCAGTGTTCGGGGGTCCGCGCGAGAA. This sequence encodes CSVRGSARE. In full, the CDR3 reads CSVRGSAREAFF.

About this clone itself: The DNA ends 3 residues before the CDR3 does, and the rest of the CDR3 is filled in from the germline J gene. J is TRBJ1-6 and V is TRBV28; 9 bases line up with TRBD1. The CDR3 sequence is 15 residues long. Looked up from germline, CDR1 is MDHEN and CDR2 is SYDVKM. Trimming at V came to 6 bases and at J to 7 bases, leaving 7 bases not matched to a gene. Incomplete CDR3 DNA: TGTGCCAGCAGATCGGGACAGGGACTAAATTCACCC. It encodes CASRSGQGLNSP. The whole CDR3 sequence is CASRSGQGLNSPLHF.

Concerning this clone itself: Read data end 3 residues before the CDR3 end; the end is taken from the germline J gene. V is TRBV7-9 and J is TRBJ2-7; 7 nucleotides line up with TRBD2. There are 13 residues in the CDR3. Germline values: CDR1 SEHNR, CDR2 FQNEAQ (reference sequence). Trimming at V came to 5 bases and at J to 6 bases, leaving 7 bases not matched to a gene. The CDR3 reads CASSLGGESEQYF. The sequenced part of the CDR3 DNA is TGTGCCAGCAGCCTGGGGGGGGAGAGCGAG.

With respect to this clone: Read data end 3 residues before the CDR3 end; the end is taken from the germline J gene. This rearrangement joins TRBV5-8 to TRBJ1-4; no clear D gene. Germline V lookup: CDR1 SGHTS, CDR2 YDEGEE. V dropped 4 bases and J dropped 0 bases, with 7 bases sitting between them. This CDR3 has 14 amino acids. The DNA read from the CDR3 is TGTGCCAGCAGCCGGAGGGCAACTAATGAAAAA. Residues: CASSRRATNEK. The whole CDR3 is CASSRRATNEKLFF.

On this clone: The CDR3 end is not reached by the read, which stops 3 residues before it; the germline J gene fills it in. The rearrangement links TRBV19 to TRBJ1-1; possibly TRBD1 for D (6 bases). Germline values: CDR1 LNHDA, CDR2 SQIVND (reference sequence). Trimming shortened V by 5 bases and J by 0 bases, and 25 bases separated the two germline ends. The CDR3 has 19 amino acids. CDR3 residues: CASSLGAGEWWSMNTEAFF. The DNA read from the CDR3 is TGTGCCAGTAGTCTGGGGGCAGGGGAATGGTGGAGCATGAACACTGAA.

As to this clone: The read halts 3 residues ahead of the CDR3 end, with the missing end drawn from the germline J gene. The chain joins TRBV20-1 to TRBJ1-1; maybe TRBD1 (5 bases). V was cut by 6 bases and J by 7 bases, with 15 bases left in between. CDR1 is DFQATT, CDR2 SNEGSKA, per germline (reference sequence). The length of the CDR3 is 12 residues. CDR3 DNA (partial): TGCAGTGCCCCCAAGACAGCTGATGAA. Its translation is CSAPKTADE. In full, the CDR3 reads CSAPKTADEAFF.

A word on this clone: The CDR3 goes on 3 residues after the read ends, and that part is filled in from the germline J gene. V usage is TRBV5-5 and J usage is TRBJ1-2; the match to TRBD1 covers 7 bases. This CDR3 contains 14 residues. In germline, CDR1 is SGHKS, CDR2 YYEKEE (reference sequence). The DNA read from the CDR3 is TGTGCCAGCAGCTTGGGGCGACAGGGAGGGAGC. This sequence encodes CASSLGRQGGS. The entire CDR3 is CASSLGRQGGSYTF.

Note on this clone: Sequencing ends 3 residues short of the CDR3 end; the germline J gene provides the rest. The chain couples TRBV28 to TRBJ1-2; 9 bases are a match to TRBD1. V was clipped by 6 bases and J by 4 bases; unmatched bases: 6. The CDR3 spans 14 residues. The germline V gene encodes CDR1 MDHEN and CDR2 SYDVKM. CDR3 amino acids: CASRVTGGGYGYTF. The covered CDR3 bases are TGTGCCAGCAGGGTTACAGGGGGCGGCTATGGC.

On this clone: The CDR3 goes on 3 residues after the read ends, and that part is filled in from the germline J gene. The chain has TRBV2 and TRBJ1-6; no definite D call. V lost 2 bases and J lost 0, with 11 bases in between. CDR1 and CDR2 from the germline V gene are SNHLY and FYNNEI. The CDR3 consists of 17 residues. CDR3 protein: CASSELTADSYNSPLHF. Incomplete CDR3 DNA: TGTGCCAGCAGTGAACTAACGGCGGACTCCTATAATTCACCC.

With regard to this clone: The read finishes 3 residues shy of the CDR3 end, and the germline J gene is used to complete it. The rearrangement joins TRBV20-1 to TRBJ2-1; 9 bases fit TRBD2. Trimming at V came to 5 bases and at J to 4 bases, leaving 9 bases not matched to a gene. The CDR3 totals 15 residues. CDR1 is DFQATT, CDR2 SNEGSKA, per germline (reference sequence). CDR3 bases read: TGCAGTGCTGAAAATCCGGGACTAGCTTACAATGAG. Its protein is CSAENPGLAYNE. The entire CDR3 is CSAENPGLAYNEQFF.

For this clone: The sequenced fragment ends 3 residues before the CDR3 boundary, so the rest is inferred from the germline J gene. The J gene is TRBJ2-5, the V gene TRBV7-6; perhaps TRBD1 as D (6 bases). The CDR3 is made up of 14 amino acids. Per germline, CDR1 SGHVS and CDR2 FNYEAQ. Trimming removed 1 base at V and 7 bases at J, with 13 bases between. The sequenced part of the CDR3 DNA is TGTGCCAGCAGCTTAGTAACAGGGTTAGGGACC. Translated: CASSLVTGLGT. The CDR3 reads in full as CASSLVTGLGTQYF.

The CDR3 DNA, read in part, is TGTGCCAGCAGTATAGCGGGGGCCCTCAATGAG. Protein product: CASSIAGALNE. The complete CDR3 sequence is CASSIAGALNEQFF. The chain joins TRBV6-4 to TRBJ2-1; 9 bases are a match to TRBD2. The read is 3 residues too short to cover the CDR3 end, so that end is filled in from the germline J gene. Germline trimming cut 5 bases from V and 6 bases from J; bases unmatched to any gene: 5. This CDR3 is built from 14 residues. CDR1 is MRHNA and CDR2 is SNTAGT in the germline V gene.

For this clone: The missing CDR3 end, 3 residues past where the read stops, is filled in from the germline J gene. The chain is built from TRBV6-1 and TRBJ2-2; TRBD1 aligns across 11 bases. Unmatched junction bases numbered 3, after V lost 4 bases and J lost 5 bases. The CDR3 contains 15 residues. Germline lookup yields CDR1 MNHNS and CDR2 SASEGT. The CDR3 loop reads CASSGTGGGTGELFF. The DNA read from the CDR3 is TGTGCCAGCAGTGGGACAGGGGGCGGAACCGGGGAG.

Note on this clone: Read data end 3 residues before the CDR3 end; the end is taken from the germline J gene. The gene calls are TRBV6-1 and TRBJ2-5; D call uncertain. This CDR3 is 13 amino acids long. Per germline, CDR1 MNHNS and CDR2 SASEGT. The V and J ends lost 0 bases and 5 bases respectively, with 7 bases between them. The CDR3 sequence: CASSEAAQETQYF. Partial CDR3 DNA: TGTGCCAGCAGTGAAGCAGCGCAGGAGACC.

As to this clone: The read halts 3 residues ahead of the CDR3 end, with the missing end drawn from the germline J gene. The V call is TRBV12-3 or TRBV12-4, the J call TRBJ2-3; the D gene is possibly TRBD2 (6 bases). Trimming shortened V by 7 bases and J by 0 bases, and 17 bases separated the two germline ends. The CDR3 runs 16 residues. The CDR3: CASIPDGGYSTDTQYF. The sequenced part of the CDR3 DNA is TGTGCCAGCATTCCTGACGGGGGTTATAGCACAGATACG.

In the case of this clone: The sequenced fragment ends 3 residues before the CDR3 boundary, so the rest is inferred from the germline J gene. The rearrangement uses TRBV20-1 and TRBJ1-1; D might be TRBD1 (5 bases). Germline-derived CDR1 and CDR2 are DFQATT and SNEGSKA (reference sequence). This CDR3 spans 13 amino acids. Partial CDR3 DNA: TGCAGTGCTAGCCCCCTTCCAGAGGGGCAG. It encodes CSASPLPEGQ. The complete CDR3 reads CSASPLPEGQAFF.

Incomplete CDR3 DNA: TGTGCCAGCATTGGGGACACTCAGGCCCGAGCACCC. Its protein product is CASIGDTQARAP. The CDR3 as a whole reads CASIGDTQARAPLHF. The genes are TRBV28 and TRBJ1-6; D is possibly TRBD1 (6 bases). Sequencing ends 3 residues short of the CDR3 end; the germline J gene provides the rest. V lost 7 bases and J 11 bases, leaving 21 bases between the germline ends. This CDR3 is 15 amino acids long. In germline, CDR1 is MDHEN, CDR2 SYDVKM.

Concerning this clone: The CDR3 end falls 3 residues outside the read, so it is completed with the germline J gene. The gene calls are TRBV4-2 and TRBJ1-4; D unresolved. CDR1 LGHNA and CDR2 YNFKEQ come from the germline V gene. Trimming stripped 3 bases from V and 6 bases from J, with 14 bases between. The CDR3 length is 15 residues. The CDR3 bases that were read are TGTGCCAGCAGCCAGTTGGACGGGGAAGATGAAAAA. Translating it yields CASSQLDGEDEK. The CDR3 in its entirety is CASSQLDGEDEKLFF.

A note on this clone: The read is 3 residues too short to cover the CDR3 end, so that end is filled in from the germline J gene. The chain is built from TRBV20-1 and TRBJ1-1, with D possibly TRBD1 on 6 matching bases. The CDR3 covers 14 residues. Germline CDR1 reads DFQATT; CDR2 reads SNEGSKA (reference sequence). Trimming removed 5 bases from V and 2 bases from J, with 15 bases in between. The sequenced CDR3 bases are TGCAGTGCTCCGGACCCGACAGGTAACACTGAA. It codes for CSAPDPTGNTE. The full CDR3 sequence reads CSAPDPTGNTEAFF.

In the case of this clone: The read terminates 3 residues before the CDR3 end, so the remaining end is supplied by the germline J gene. V usage is TRBV7-9 and J usage is TRBJ2-5, with TRBD2 as a possible D gene (5 bases). Trimming took 5 bases from V and 2 from J, leaving 12 bases between them. Germline V gene data show CDR1 as SEHNR and CDR2 as FQNEAQ (reference sequence). The CDR3 extends over 14 amino acids. Partial CDR3 DNA: TGTGCCAGCAGCCTTCCTAGCAGGCAAGAGACC. Amino acids: CASSLPSRQET. The whole CDR3 sequence is CASSLPSRQETQYF.

A remark on this clone: The read terminates 3 residues before the CDR3 end, so the remaining end is supplied by the germline J gene. This chain joins TRBV2 and TRBJ1-1; the match to TRBD1 covers 7 bases. CDR3 length equals 14 residues. The ends lost 2 bases at V and 1 base at J; junction bases unmatched: 1. The germline gives CDR1 SNHLY, CDR2 FYNNEI. CDR3 sequence reads: CASSERQGNTEAFF. The part of the CDR3 DNA that was read is TGTGCCAGCAGTGAACGACAGGGGAACACTGAA.